This T cell receptor (beta chain) was obtained from a study of read filtering for tumor transcriptome and immune sequencing. Overall study: TCR-mapped reads were about 4.05 to 10.27 million with IR-seq versus about 85 to 1,300 with RNA-seq.

On this clonotype: Its antigen is undetermined.

Molecular barcoded adaptors covering alpha/delta and beta/gamma chains were used on 400 ng RNA. In TCRdb, the reads were re-called with MiXCR into one record per CDR3 protein. The data hold 45,000 to 55,000 distinct CDR3 sequences, with 12% observed a single time. The study, taken as a whole, reports: Even smaller IR-seq throughput identified most shared clonotypes.

The V end lost 5 bases, the J end lost 3 bases, and 10 bases lay between the germline ends. This CDR3 is built from 12 residues. Germline loops: CDR1 GTSNPN, CDR2 SVGIG (reference sequence). This clonotype originated in a donor at least 40 years old with multiple myeloma. The rearrangement uses TRBV30 and TRBJ1-2, with unresolved D. Sequencing used a population of CD138-negative cells sorted from bone marrow. CDR3 sequence reads: CAWQFSDYGYTF. In nucleotides, the CDR3 is TGTGCCTGGCAATTTTCGGACTATGGCTACACCTTC. The full variable domain, its missing parts supplied by reference TRBV30 and TRBJ1-2, is SQTIHQWPATLVQPVGSPLSLECTVEGTSNPNLYWYRQAAGRGLQLLFYSVGIGQISSEVPQNLSASRPQDRQFILSSKKLLLSDSGFYLCAWQFSDYGYTFGSGTRLTVV.